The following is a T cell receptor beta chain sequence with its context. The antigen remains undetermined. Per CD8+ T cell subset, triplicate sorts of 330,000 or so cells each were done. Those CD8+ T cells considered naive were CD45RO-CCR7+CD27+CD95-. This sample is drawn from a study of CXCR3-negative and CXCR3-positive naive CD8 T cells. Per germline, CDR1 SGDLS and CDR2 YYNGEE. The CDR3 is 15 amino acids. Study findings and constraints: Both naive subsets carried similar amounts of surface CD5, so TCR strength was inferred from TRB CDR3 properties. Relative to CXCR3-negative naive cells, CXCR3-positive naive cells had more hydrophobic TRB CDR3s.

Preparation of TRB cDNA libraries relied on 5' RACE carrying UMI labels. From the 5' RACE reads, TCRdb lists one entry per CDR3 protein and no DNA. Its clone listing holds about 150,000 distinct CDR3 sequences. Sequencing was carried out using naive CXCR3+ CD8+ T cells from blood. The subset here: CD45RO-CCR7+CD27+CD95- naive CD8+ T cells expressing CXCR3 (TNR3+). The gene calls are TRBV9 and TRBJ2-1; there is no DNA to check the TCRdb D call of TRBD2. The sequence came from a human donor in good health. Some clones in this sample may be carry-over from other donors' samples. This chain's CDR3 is CASSPAGPSCNEQFF.